Following are 10 T cell receptor beta chains from one sample sequenced in a study of beta chain features in type 1 diabetes. All of the isolated RNA was reverse transcribed, so expressed TCRB transcripts were sequenced. Using immunoSEQ multiplex PCR, the repertoire was profiled, and TCRdb retains in-frame clones only, with some absent. Of about 650,000 clones detected, under 15% appear once; the ten largest clones hold around 0.12%. Study results and limitations: Among patients with Type 1 diabetes, TCRB CDR3s were moderately but significantly shorter in every one of the four CD4+ subsets.

Their antigen targets remain unknown. The sequencing sample was made of naive CD4+ T cells from blood. These receptors were obtained from a man aged 25 to 45 with type 1 diabetes.

A few counts support this clone. The CDR3 bases are TGTGCCAGCAGCGTAGGTGGGTCCCGTTTAAACAATGAGCAGTTCTTC. Its translation is CASSVGGSRLNNEQFF. The rearrangement links TRBV9 to TRBJ2-1; D call uncertain. CDR1 SGDLS and CDR2 YYNGEE come from the germline V gene. V shed 0 bases and J shed 5 bases, with 15 bases lying between them. This CDR3 spans 16 amino acids.

The chain uses TRBV6-1 and TRBJ2-5; 10 bases agree with TRBD2. This CDR3 comprises 15 residues. Looked up from germline, CDR1 is MNHNS and CDR2 is SASEGT. V trimming: 6 bases; J trimming: 4 bases; junction bases outside the gene matches: 8. The CDR3 is CASRQAGGPRETQYF. The CDR3 coding sequence is TGTGCCAGCAGGCAAGCGGGGGGGCCCAGAGAGACCCAGTACTTC.

The table lists this clone with a count of one. V and J are TRBV4-3 and TRBJ1-2; D is possibly TRBD1 (5 bases). Trimming pared 0 bases from V and 5 bases from J, leaving 13 bases between. This CDR3 has 15 amino acids. The germline CDR1 and CDR2 sequences are LGHNA and YSLEER. The CDR3 loop is CASSQDIREAYGYTF. Written as DNA, the CDR3 is TGCGCCAGCAGCCAAGATATCAGGGAAGCATATGGCTACACCTTC.

V is TRBV6-4 and J is TRBJ2-1; 9 nucleotides match TRBD2. J gave up 0 bases and V 3 bases, and 3 bases lay outside the gene matches. The CDR3 loop spans 16 amino acids. CDR1 and CDR2 from the germline V gene are MRHNA and SNTAGT. For the CDR3, the DNA is TGTGCCAGCAGTGATTTAGCGGGGGCCTCCTACAATGAGCAGTTCTTC. It yields the protein CASSDLAGASYNEQFF.

The chain links TRBV7-6 to TRBJ2-7, with 9 bases that match TRBD1. Germline CDR1 and CDR2: SGHVS and FNYEAQ. The CDR3 loop spans 13 amino acids. V lost 5 bases, J lost 6 bases, and 5 bases stayed unmatched. The CDR3 sequence: CASSKRTGVEQYF. The CDR3 bases are TGTGCCAGCAGCAAACGGACAGGGGTCGAGCAGTACTTC.

J is TRBJ2-5 and V is TRBV9; 8 bases are shared with TRBD1. CDR3 length: 16 amino acids. Unmatched junction bases numbered 12, after V lost 4 bases and J lost 4 bases. Germline V gene sequence: CDR1 SGDLS, CDR2 YYNGEE. The CDR3 here is CASSPTRTGPSETQYF. The DNA of the CDR3 is TGTGCCAGCAGCCCCACACGGACAGGGCCCTCAGAGACCCAGTACTTC.

This clone showed up just a few times. Here the CDR3 reads CASNTPQSYNSPLHF. The DNA of the CDR3 is TGTGCCAGCAATACTCCACAGAGCTATAATTCACCCCTCCACTTT. This chain uses TRBV7-2 with TRBJ1-6, with unresolved D. CDR3 length equals 15 residues. Germline loops: CDR1 SGHTA, CDR2 FQGNSA. The V end was cut by 7 bases, the J end by 3 bases, with 13 bases between.

The chain is built from TRBV5-1 and TRBJ1-5; D gene unclear. The CDR3 is 14 residues long. Deletions cut 0 bases from V and 7 bases from J, with 11 bases between. Germline CDR1 reads SGHRS; CDR2 reads YFSETQ. Here the CDR3 reads CASSLDWEIQPQHF. The CDR3 DNA sequence: TGCGCCAGCAGCTTGGATTGGGAGATACAGCCCCAGCATTTT. Based on the CDR3 plus reference TRBV5-1 and TRBJ1-5, the full variable domain is KAGVTQTPRYLIKTRGQQVTLSCSPISGHRSVSWYQQTPGQGLQFLFEYFSETQRNKGNFPGRFSGRQFSNSRSEMNVSTLELGDSALYLCASSLDWEIQPQHFGDGTRLSIL.

There are a few counts of this clone. J is TRBJ1-2 and V is TRBV19, with a possible D match to TRBD1 (5 bases). V gave up 3 bases and J gave up 8 bases, with 19 bases separating them. Per germline, CDR1 LNHDA and CDR2 SQIVND (reference sequence). The CDR3 totals 15 residues. CDR3 in amino acids: CASSILRGVVGGYTF. In DNA, the CDR3 is TGTGCCAGTAGTATCCTTAGGGGAGTCGTGGGAGGCTACACCTTC.

A few counts support this clone. V gene TRBV29-1 combines with J gene TRBJ1-2; D ambiguous. The CDR3 extends over 11 amino acids. V lost 6 bases, J lost 4 bases, and 9 bases lay in between. Germline lookup yields CDR1 SQVTM and CDR2 ANQGSEA. CDR3 region: CSVVTGYGYTF. CDR3 DNA sequence: TGCAGCGTCGTTACTGGCTATGGCTACACCTTC.